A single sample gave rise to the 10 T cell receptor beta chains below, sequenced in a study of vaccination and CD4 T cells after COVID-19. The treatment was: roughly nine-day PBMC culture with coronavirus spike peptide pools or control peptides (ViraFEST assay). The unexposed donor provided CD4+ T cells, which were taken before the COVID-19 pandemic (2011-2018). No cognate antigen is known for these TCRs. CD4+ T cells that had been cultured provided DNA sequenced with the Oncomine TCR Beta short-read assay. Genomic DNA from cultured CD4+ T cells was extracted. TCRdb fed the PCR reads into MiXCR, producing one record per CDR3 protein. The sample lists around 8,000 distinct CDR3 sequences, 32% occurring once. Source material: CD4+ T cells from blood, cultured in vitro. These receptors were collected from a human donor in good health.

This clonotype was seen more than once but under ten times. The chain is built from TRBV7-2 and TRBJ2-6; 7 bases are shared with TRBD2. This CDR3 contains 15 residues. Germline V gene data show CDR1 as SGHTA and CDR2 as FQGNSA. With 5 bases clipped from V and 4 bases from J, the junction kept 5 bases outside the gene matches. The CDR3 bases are TGTGCCAGCAGCGCGCGGGGGTCGGGGGCCAACGTCCTGACTTTC. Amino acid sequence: CASSARGSGANVLTF.

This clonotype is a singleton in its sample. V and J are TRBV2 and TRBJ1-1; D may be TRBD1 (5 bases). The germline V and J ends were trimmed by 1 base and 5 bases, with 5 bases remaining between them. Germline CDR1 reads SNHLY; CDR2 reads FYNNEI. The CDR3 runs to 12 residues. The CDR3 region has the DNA TGTGCCAGCAGTGAAGGGGGGACTGAAGCTTTCTTT. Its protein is CASSEGGTEAFF.

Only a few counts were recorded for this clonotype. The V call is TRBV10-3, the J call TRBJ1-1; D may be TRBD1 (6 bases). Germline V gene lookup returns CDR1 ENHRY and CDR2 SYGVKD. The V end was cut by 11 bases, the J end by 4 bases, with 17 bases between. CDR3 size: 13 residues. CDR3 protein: CALTQGSFTEAFF. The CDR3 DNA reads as TGTGCCCTCACGCAGGGGAGTTTCACTGAAGCTTTCTTT.

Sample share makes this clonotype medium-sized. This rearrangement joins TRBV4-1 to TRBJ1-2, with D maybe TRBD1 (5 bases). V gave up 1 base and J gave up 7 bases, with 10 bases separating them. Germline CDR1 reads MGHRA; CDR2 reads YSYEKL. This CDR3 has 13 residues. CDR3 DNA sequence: TGCGCCAGCAGCCAAGGGACATTCGGTGGCTACACCTTC. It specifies CASSQGTFGGYTF.

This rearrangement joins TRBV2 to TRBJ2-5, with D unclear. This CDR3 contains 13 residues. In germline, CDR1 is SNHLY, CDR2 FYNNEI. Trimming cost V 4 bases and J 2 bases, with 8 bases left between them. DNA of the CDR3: TGTGCCAGCAGTGTTGTTATTCAAGAGACCCAGTACTTC. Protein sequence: CASSVVIQETQYF.

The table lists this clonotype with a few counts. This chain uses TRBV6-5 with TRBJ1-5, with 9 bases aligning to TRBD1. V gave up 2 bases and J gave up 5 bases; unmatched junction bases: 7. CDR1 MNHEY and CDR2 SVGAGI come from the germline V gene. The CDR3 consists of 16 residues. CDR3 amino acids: CASSYHRGRGDQPQHF. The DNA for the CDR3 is TGTGCCAGCAGTTACCACAGGGGGCGCGGGGATCAGCCCCAGCATTTT.

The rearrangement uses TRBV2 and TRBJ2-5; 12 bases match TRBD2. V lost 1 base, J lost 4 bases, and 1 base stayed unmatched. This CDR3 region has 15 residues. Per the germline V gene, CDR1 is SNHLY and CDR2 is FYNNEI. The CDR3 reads CASSEVLAGGETQYF. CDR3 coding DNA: TGTGCCAGCAGTGAAGTACTAGCGGGAGGAGAGACCCAGTACTTC.

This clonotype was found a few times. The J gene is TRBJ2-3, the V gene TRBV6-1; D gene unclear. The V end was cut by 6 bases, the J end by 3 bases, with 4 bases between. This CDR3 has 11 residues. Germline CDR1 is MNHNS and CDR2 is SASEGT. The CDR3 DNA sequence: TGTGCCAGCAGGTGGACAGATACGCAGTATTTT. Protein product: CASRWTDTQYF.

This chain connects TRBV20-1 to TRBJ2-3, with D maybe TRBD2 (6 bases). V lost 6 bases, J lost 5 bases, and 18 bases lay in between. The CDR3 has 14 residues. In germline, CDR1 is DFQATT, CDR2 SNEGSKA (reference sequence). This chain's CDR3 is CSAPFAGLIDTQYF. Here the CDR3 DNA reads TGCAGTGCCCCGTTTGCGGGGTTAATAGATACGCAGTATTTT.

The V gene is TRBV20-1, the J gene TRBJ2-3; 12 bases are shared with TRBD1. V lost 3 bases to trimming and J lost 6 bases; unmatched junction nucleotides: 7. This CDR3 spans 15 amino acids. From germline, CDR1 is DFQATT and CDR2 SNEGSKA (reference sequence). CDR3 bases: TGCAGTGCTAGGGGGACAGGGGGCCCCCGGGATACGCAGTATTTT. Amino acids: CSARGTGGPRDTQYF.